The TCR beta chain described here comes from a study of blood T cell repertoires in COVID-19. Looking at the study overall: Both acute and convalescent COVID-19 samples were obtained from the United States, Italy and Spain. Sources were T cells, B-cell-depleted T cells, or PBMCs; the material itself was cDNA or gDNA.

Study processing details: How many nucleated cells were present was estimated from reference gene primer amplification. Sequenced by immunoSEQ multiplex PCR; TCRdb stores in-frame clones only, minus some. The DNA gave D and trimming, while V, J and clone size come from that table. The sample lists some 400,000 clones, around 90% occurring once. Deletions cut 0 bases from V and 8 bases from J, with 11 bases between. This CDR3 comprises 14 residues. Per germline, CDR1 SGHNT and CDR2 YYREEE (reference sequence). Sequenced sample: peripheral blood. The receptor comes from a human donor in a cohort sampled during active COVID-19. This chain joins TRBV5-4 and TRBJ1-4; D is perhaps TRBD1 (5 bases). This chain's CDR3 is CASSLGQNLEKLFF. Written as DNA, the CDR3 is TGTGCCAGCAGCTTGGGACAGAACCTGGAAAAACTGTTTTTT. Drawing the rest from reference TRBV5-4 and TRBJ1-4, the complete variable domain is ETGVTQSPTHLIKTRGQQVTLRCSSQSGHNTVSWYQQALGQGPQFIFQYYREEENGRGNFPPRFSGLQFPNYSSELNVNALELDDSALYLCASSLGQNLEKLFFGSGTQLSVL.